Following are 18 T cell receptor beta chains from one sample sequenced in a study of shared T cell receptors in the human thymus. Clones were read by immunoSEQ multiplex PCR, and TCRdb kept only the in-frame ones, dropping some. Altogether hundreds of thousands of clones are present, around 87% being singletons, with the ten largest covering just under 0.0095%. Separately, the same data were catalogued under a study of human thymus T cells.

The source material was thymocytes. These receptors were obtained from a boy under two years old with a congenital heart defect.

The gene calls are TRBV27 and TRBJ2-1, with TRBD1 matching over 10 bases. The germline V gene has CDR1 MNHEY and CDR2 SMNVEV (reference sequence). The CDR3 length is 15 residues. V lost 6 bases, J lost 7 bases, and 9 bases stayed unmatched. CDR3 nucleotides: TGTGCCAGCAGAATAAGGGGGACAGGGGTTAATGAGCAGTTCTTC. Its protein is CASRIRGTGVNEQFF.

As regards this clone: Other nucleotide sequences from this sample produce the same CDR3. The chain carries TRBV5-1 and TRBJ2-1; D uncertain. This CDR3 comprises 13 residues. Germline lookup yields CDR1 SGHRS and CDR2 YFSETQ. V shed 7 bases and J shed 5 bases, with 13 bases lying between them. CDR3 coding DNA: TGCGCCAGCGCCCCCGCCCCGGACAATGAGCAGTTCTTC. Its protein is CASAPAPDNEQFF.

V and J are TRBV7-2 and TRBJ1-2, with D possibly TRBD1 on 6 matching bases. CDR1 is SGHTA, CDR2 FQGNSA, per germline. This CDR3 comprises 12 residues. The ends were cut back, 5 bases at V and 8 bases at J, with 12 bases in the middle. The CDR3 loop is CASSHRESGYTF. The CDR3 DNA is TGTGCCAGCAGCCACAGGGAATCGGGCTACACCTTC.

V is TRBV5-1 and J is TRBJ2-5; the match to TRBD1 covers 9 bases. V was clipped by 2 bases and J by 2 bases; unmatched bases: 13. CDR1 SGHRS and CDR2 YFSETQ come from the germline V gene. CDR3 size: 18 residues. CDR3 region: CASSLPGQGRYTQETQYF. CDR3 DNA sequence: TGCGCCAGCAGCTTACCGGGACAGGGACGATACACACAAGAGACCCAGTACTTC.

The V and J genes are TRBV5-1 and TRBJ2-5, with TRBD2 identical over 8 bases. The CDR3 has 17 residues. CDR1 SGHRS and CDR2 YFSETQ come from the germline V gene. Trimming at V came to 2 bases and at J to 4 bases, leaving 13 bases not matched to a gene. The CDR3 protein is CASSLSGEVGRVETQYF. In DNA, the CDR3 is TGCGCCAGCAGCTTATCCGGAGAGGTCGGGAGGGTAGAGACCCAGTACTTC.

The V gene is TRBV2, the J gene TRBJ2-5; 13 bases fit TRBD2. The CDR3 has 16 residues. V was clipped by 6 bases and J by 2 bases; unmatched bases: 6. Germline values: CDR1 SNHLY, CDR2 FYNNEI. CDR3 sequence (DNA): TGTGCCAGCAGACTAGGACTAGCGGGGGCACAAGAGACCCAGTACTTC. Translation: CASRLGLAGAQETQYF.

The gene calls are TRBV6-1 and TRBJ2-3, with 8 bases that match TRBD2. V shed 4 bases and J 1 base; nucleotides not matched to a gene: 10. Germline V CDR1 and CDR2: MNHNS, SASEGT. The length of the CDR3 is 17 residues. In nucleotides, the CDR3 is TGTGCCAGCAGTGGACCTTCCCGAGCGGGGGGCACAGATACGCAGTATTTT. Its protein is CASSGPSRAGGTDTQYF.

V is TRBV6-6 and J is TRBJ2-7; 10 bases map to TRBD1. Losses at the gene ends were 4 bases for V and 5 bases for J; bases not matched to a gene: 2. Germline CDR1 MNHNY, CDR2 SVGAGI (reference sequence). The CDR3 is 13 amino acids. In nucleotides, the CDR3 is TGTGCCAGCAGTTCCGGGACAGGGGACGAGCAGTACTTC. It specifies CASSSGTGDEQYF.

The chain carries TRBV27 and TRBJ2-1; maybe TRBD2 (5 bases). This CDR3 has 13 residues. V was shortened by 10 bases and J by 7 bases, with 17 bases between the two germline ends. The germline V gene encodes CDR1 MNHEY and CDR2 SMNVEV (reference sequence). CDR3 DNA sequence: TGTGCCACCGCGGACTCAGAATATAATGAGCAGTTCTTC. Translation gives CATADSEYNEQFF.

J is TRBJ2-2 and V is TRBV5-8; weak D call: TRBD1 (6 bases). The CDR3 has 18 amino acids. CDR1 is SGHTS, CDR2 YDEGEE, per germline. Trimming pared 0 bases from V and 4 bases from J, leaving 19 bases between. CDR3 in amino acids: CASSLDRVKSTVTGELFF. In DNA, the CDR3 is TGTGCCAGCAGCTTGGACAGGGTAAAGTCTACAGTCACCGGGGAGCTGTTTTTT.

The chain joins TRBV30 to TRBJ1-1; no definite D call. Germline assignment: CDR1 GTSNPN and CDR2 SVGIG (reference sequence). The CDR3 extends over 14 amino acids. V dropped 3 bases and J dropped 1 base, with 12 bases sitting between them. The CDR3 sequence: CAWSCPGPNTEAFF. The CDR3 DNA sequence: TGTGCCTGGAGCTGTCCCGGTCCGAACACTGAAGCTTTCTTT.

This clone was observed once. The chain has TRBV4-1 and TRBJ1-3; D might be TRBD1 (6 bases). Germline CDR1 reads MGHRA; CDR2 reads YSYEKL. Trimming took 3 bases from V and 4 from J, leaving 13 bases between them. The CDR3 consists of 15 residues. Here the CDR3 reads CASSQGGGSGNTIYF. CDR3 nucleotide sequence: TGCGCCAGCAGCCAGGGAGGGGGTTCCGGAAACACCATATATTTT.

This clone was seen a single time. The V call is TRBV27, the J call TRBJ2-7, with D possibly TRBD2 on 6 matching bases. The germline gives CDR1 MNHEY, CDR2 SMNVEV (reference sequence). The CDR3 totals 13 residues. The V end lost 6 bases, the J end lost 0 bases, and 9 bases lay between the germline ends. The CDR3 reads CASREGRSYEQYF. In DNA form, the CDR3 reads TGTGCCAGCAGGGAGGGGCGCTCCTACGAGCAGTACTTC.

The chain recombines TRBV18 with TRBJ2-5, with D perhaps TRBD2 (6 bases). The CDR3 length is 13 residues. The V end lost 3 bases, the J end lost 5 bases, and 10 bases lay between the germline ends. The germline V gene has CDR1 KGHSH and CDR2 LQKENI. The CDR3 region is CASSPGGRETQYF. In DNA, the CDR3 is TGTGCCAGCTCACCGGGGGGTCGGGAGACCCAGTACTTC. The variable domain in full, completed from reference TRBV18 and TRBJ2-5, reads NAGVMQNPRHLVRRRGQEARLRCSPMKGHSHVYWYRQLPEEGLKFMVYLQKENIIDESGMPKERFSAEFPKEGPSILRIQQVVRGDSAAYFCASSPGGRETQYFGPGTRLLVL.

This sequence joins TRBV4-3 and TRBJ2-2; D possibly corresponds to TRBD2 (5 bases). CDR3 length: 14 amino acids. Germline CDR1 LGHNA, CDR2 YSLEER. Trimming stripped 4 bases from V and 6 bases from J, with 12 bases between. The CDR3 DNA sequence: TGCGCCAGCAGCCCCGGGGATAGCGCCGGGGAGCTGTTTTTT. This codes for CASSPGDSAGELFF.

The V and J genes are TRBV9 and TRBJ2-5; TRBD1 might be the D (6 bases). V was clipped by 3 bases and J by 2 bases, with 11 bases between them. The V gene's germline CDR1 is SGDLS and CDR2 YYNGEE. The CDR3 sequence is 14 residues long. The CDR3 region has the DNA TGTGCCAGCAGCGCAACGGACAGTCAAGAGACCCAGTACTTC. Translating gives CASSATDSQETQYF. Based on the CDR3 plus reference TRBV9 and TRBJ2-5, the full variable domain is DSGVTQTPKHLITATGQRVTLRCSPRSGDLSVYWYQQSLDQGLQFLIQYYNGEERAKGNILERFSAQQFPDLHSELNLSSLELGDSALYFCASSATDSQETQYFGPGTRLLVL.

This clone was seen just once. The CDR3 sequence: CSVERKSSGSTDTQYF. The CDR3 bases are TGCAGCGTTGAAAGAAAGTCTAGCGGGAGCACAGATACGCAGTATTTT. J is TRBJ2-3 and V is TRBV29-1; 8 nucleotides line up with TRBD2. The germline V gene has CDR1 SQVTM and CDR2 ANQGSEA. V lost 2 bases, J lost 0 bases, and 7 bases stayed unmatched. The CDR3 has 16 residues.

J is TRBJ1-3 and V is TRBV6-1, with TRBD1 matching over 11 bases. The germline V gene has CDR1 MNHNS and CDR2 SASEGT. Trimming at V came to 4 bases and at J to 8 bases, leaving 7 bases not matched to a gene. The CDR3 spans 15 residues. CDR3 DNA sequence: TGTGCCAGCAGTGCCTCCGGGGACAGGGGGGACACCATATATTTT. Translating gives CASSASGDRGDTIYF.